The 4 T cell receptor beta chains below were found in one sample sequenced in a study of T cells in Graves' hyperthyroidism and ophthalmopathy. The CDR3 regions of TCR beta were amplified from RNA transcripts. Researchers ran a first-round RT-PCR on the TCR CDR3 using the HTBI primer set. TCRdb re-derived calls from the multiplex PCR reads in MiXCR, one entry per CDR3 protein. Seen here are over 350,000 distinct CDR3 sequences, about an eighth observed once, and the top ten hold 25% to 30%. What was sequenced was blood. These receptors were obtained from a man aged 45-65 years with Graves' ophthalmopathy.

The gene calls are TRBV5-1 and TRBJ2-7, with 7 bases matching TRBD1. The germline V gene encodes CDR1 SGHRS and CDR2 YFSETQ. V lost 4 bases to trimming and J lost 3 bases; unmatched junction nucleotides: 4. The CDR3 has 13 residues. CDR3 sequence (DNA): TGCGCCAGCAGCGAGGGACAGTACTACGAGCAGTACTTC. Translating it yields CASSEGQYYEQYF.

This clonotype has just a few counts. V gene TRBV20-1 combines with J gene TRBJ2-3; TRBD2 agrees at 14 bases. Germline assignment: CDR1 DFQATT and CDR2 SNEGSKA (reference sequence). V lost 6 bases to trimming and J lost 4 bases; unmatched junction nucleotides: 6. This CDR3 is 15 amino acids long. CDR3 nucleotides: TGCAGTGCAGAGGGGACTAGCGGGAGTGCAGATACGCAGTATTTT. This codes for CSAEGTSGSADTQYF.

This clonotype has more than one count but fewer than ten. The chain joins TRBV4-1 to TRBJ2-5; D may match TRBD1 or TRBD2 (7 bases each). This CDR3 contains 16 residues. V dropped 1 base and J dropped 2 bases, with 14 bases sitting between them. CDR1 and CDR2 from the germline V gene are MGHRA and YSYEKL. As DNA, the CDR3 is TGCGCCAGCAGCCAAGGTCAGGGGGGGGGGCAAGAGACCCAGTACTTC. This encodes CASSQGQGGGQETQYF.

V and J are TRBV9 and TRBJ2-1, with D possibly being TRBD2 (6 bases). CDR3 length equals 15 residues. The V and J ends lost 0 bases and 3 bases respectively, with 10 bases between them. Germline CDR1 and CDR2: SGDLS and YYNGEE. The CDR3 nucleotides read TGTGCCAGCAGCGTAGACGGGGGAGGCTACAATGAGCAGTTCTTC. Translated, it gives CASSVDGGGYNEQFF.